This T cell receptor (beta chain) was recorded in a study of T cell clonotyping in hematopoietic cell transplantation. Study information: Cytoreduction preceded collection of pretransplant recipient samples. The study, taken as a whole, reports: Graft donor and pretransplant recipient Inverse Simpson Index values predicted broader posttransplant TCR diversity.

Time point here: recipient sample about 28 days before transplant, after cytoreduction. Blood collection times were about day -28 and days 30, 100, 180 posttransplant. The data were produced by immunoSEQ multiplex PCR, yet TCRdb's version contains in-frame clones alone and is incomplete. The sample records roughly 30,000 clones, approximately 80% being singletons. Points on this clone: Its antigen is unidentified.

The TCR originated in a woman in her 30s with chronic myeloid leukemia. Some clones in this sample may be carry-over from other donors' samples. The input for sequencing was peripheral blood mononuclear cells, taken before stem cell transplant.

In DNA form, the CDR3 reads TGTGCCAGCAGTTCCCCCCAGGAGCCGCCCTACGAGCAGTACTTC. Its translation is CASSSPQEPPYEQYF. The chain employs TRBV28 and TRBJ2-7; D unclear. The CDR3 sequence is 15 residues long. Germline assignment: CDR1 MDHEN and CDR2 SYDVKM. V was trimmed by 4 bases and J by 2 bases, leaving 15 bases between them.